What follows is one T cell receptor (beta chain) and its context. Its target is unknown. The data were obtained in a study of regulatory dendritic cells for organ transplantation. The CDR3 spans 16 residues. J gave up 4 bases and V 3 bases, and 9 bases lay outside the gene matches. Germline V gene sequence: CDR1 SGDLS, CDR2 YYNGEE. CFSE-labeled sorted T cells met regulatory or mature dendritic cells for 4 to 6 days. Assay: immunoSEQ multiplex PCR; the TCRdb copy retains only in-frame clones and omits some. The sample contains some 11,000 clones, roughly 70% of which appear only once. This TCR derives from a human donor in good health. The chain has TRBV9 and TRBJ2-2; 7 bases are shared with TRBD2. Specimen: memory CD4+ T cells from blood cultured with regulatory dendritic cells. The subset is: CD45RO+ memory T cells. The CDR3 here is CASSDGGGSRTGELFF. CDR3 DNA: TGTGCCAGCAGCGATGGGGGGGGGAGTCGCACCGGGGAGCTGTTTTTT.